One TCR beta chain is described in this entry. This sample stems from a study of blood T cell repertoires in COVID-19. Study as a whole: The analysed material was cDNA or gDNA that came from T cells, B-cell-depleted T cells, or PBMCs.

CDR3 length: 13 residues. Trimming shortened V by 4 bases and J by 4 bases, and 7 bases separated the two germline ends. CDR1 and CDR2 (germline): KGHSH, LQKENI. This table comes from immunoSEQ multiplex PCR, and its TCRdb copy is limited to in-frame clones, with some not included. The sample comprises hundreds of thousands of clones, roughly nine tenths of which are singletons, and 2% to 3% rests with the top ten. Sequenced material: PBMCs or T cells enriched from blood (not recorded which). The chain couples TRBV18 to TRBJ1-4; TRBD1 might be the D (5 bases). The clonotype was recovered from a man aged 55 to 69 who had recovered from COVID-19. CDR3 DNA sequence: TGTGCCAGCTCACAGGGGATTAATGAAAAACTGTTTTTT. It translates to CASSQGINEKLFF.